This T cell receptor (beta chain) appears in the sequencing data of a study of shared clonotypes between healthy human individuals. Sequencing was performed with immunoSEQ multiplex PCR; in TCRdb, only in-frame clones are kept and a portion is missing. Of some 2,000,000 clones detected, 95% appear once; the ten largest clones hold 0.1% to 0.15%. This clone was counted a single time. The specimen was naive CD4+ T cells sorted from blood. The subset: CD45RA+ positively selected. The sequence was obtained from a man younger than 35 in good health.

The CDR3 nucleotides are TGCGCCAGCAGCCAAGCGTTTCAAGGGGTCTATGGCTACACCTTC. Translation gives CASSQAFQGVYGYTF. J is TRBJ1-2 and V is TRBV4-1; the D gene is possibly TRBD1 (5 bases). Trimming removed 1 base at V and 4 bases at J, with 13 bases between. Germline values: CDR1 MGHRA, CDR2 YSYEKL. The CDR3 has 15 amino acids.